This entry lists 14 T cell receptor beta chains sequenced from one sample in a study of cytomegalovirus exposure and HLA in healthy donors. Measured with immunoSEQ multiplex PCR; TCRdb has only the in-frame clones, and not every one. Among approximately 150,000 clones, more than 75% were seen once, and the ten largest hold less than 3.5%. The source material was PBMCs. The receptors were gathered from a man between 18 and 29 years old in good health and CMV-seropositive.

About this clone: One end of the junction does not line up with germline, which may come from a read error. The gene calls are TRBV7-7 and TRBJ2-5; a possible D gene is TRBD2 (6 bases). CDR3 length equals 14 residues. Germline V gene data show CDR1 as SSHAT and CDR2 as FNYEAQ (reference sequence). The CDR3 DNA sequence: TGTGCTAGCAGCTTACTCAGAGGAGGGGAGACCCAGTACTTC. Its translation: CASSLLRGGETQYF.

The chain has TRBV15 and TRBJ2-6; D is unclear. The germline CDR1 and CDR2 sequences are LNHNV and YYDKDF (reference sequence). Trimming took off 0 bases at V and 4 bases at J, with 7 bases between the two ends. The CDR3 extends over 15 amino acids. The CDR3 protein is CATSRDLSGANVLTF. The DNA of the CDR3 is TGTGCCACCAGCAGAGATCTCTCCGGGGCCAACGTCCTGACTTTC.

This rearrangement joins TRBV2 to TRBJ1-1, with no clear D. Germline CDR1 is SNHLY and CDR2 is FYNNEI. This CDR3 is built from 12 residues. V was shortened by 7 bases and J by 0 bases, with 6 bases between the two germline ends. As DNA, the CDR3 is TGTGCCAGCAACTTCATGAACACTGAAGCTTTCTTT. Its translation: CASNFMNTEAFF. Complete variable domain (other parts from reference TRBV2 and TRBJ1-1): EPEVTQTPSHQVTQMGQEVILRCVPISNHLYFYWYRQILGQKVEFLVSFYNNEISEKSEIFDDQFSVERPDGSNFTLKIRSTKLEDSAMYFCASNFMNTEAFFGQGTRLTVV.

This clone was seen just once. The J gene is TRBJ2-7, the V gene TRBV11-2; 10 bases match TRBD2. Germline assignment: CDR1 SGHAT and CDR2 FQNNGV. V lost 5 bases and J lost 4; bases outside the gene matches: 8. This CDR3 has 15 residues. CDR3 nucleotide sequence: TGTGCCAGCAGCACCAGGACTAGCGGTCTGTACGAGCAGTACTTC. Amino acid sequence: CASSTRTSGLYEQYF.

This rearrangement joins TRBV5-6 to TRBJ1-2; 10 bases line up with TRBD1. Germline CDR1 and CDR2: SGHDT and YYEEEE. The CDR3 is 13 amino acids. The J segment lost 7 bases and the V segment lost 5 bases, leaving 5 bases of the junction unmatched. CDR3 nucleotides: TGTGCCAGCAGATGGGACAGGGGCTCTGGCTACACCTTC. Its protein product is CASRWDRGSGYTF. The full variable domain, with the rest looked up from reference TRBV5-6 and TRBJ1-2, is DAGVTQSPTHLIKTRGQQVTLRCSPKSGHDTVSWYQQALGQGPQFIFQYYEEEERQRGNFPDRFSGHQFPNYSSELNVNALLLGDSALYLCASRWDRGSGYTFGSGTRLTVV.

This clone was observed a single time. J is TRBJ1-1 and V is TRBV6-6; 7 bases agree with TRBD1. CDR3 length: 16 amino acids. CDR1 and CDR2 (germline): MNHNY, SVGAGI (reference sequence). V lost 5 bases to trimming and J lost 2 bases; unmatched junction nucleotides: 11. CDR3 in amino acids: CASSAPDRSINTEAFF. The CDR3 DNA is TGTGCCAGCAGTGCCCCGGACAGGAGCATAAACACTGAAGCTTTCTTT.

This sequence joins TRBV5-6 and TRBJ1-3, with 10 positions matching TRBD1. Germline values: CDR1 SGHDT, CDR2 YYEEEE. V lost 4 bases, J lost 3 bases, and 10 bases stayed unmatched. This CDR3 spans 17 amino acids. The CDR3 DNA is TGTGCCAGCAGCGCCCTGACAGGGGGCCATGGTGGAAACACCATATATTTT. This encodes CASSALTGGHGGNTIYF.

V is TRBV2 and J is TRBJ1-5; D might be TRBD1 (6 bases). Germline V gives CDR1 SNHLY, CDR2 FYNNEI. Trimming shortened V by 4 bases and J by 0 bases, and 10 bases separated the two germline ends. This CDR3 is built from 15 residues. The CDR3 nucleotides are TGTGCCAGCAGTGCCGGGGGGCTTAGCAATCAGCCCCAGCATTTT. Translation gives CASSAGGLSNQPQHF.

The chain is built from TRBV6-1 and TRBJ2-7, with TRBD2 identical over 7 bases. V shed 2 bases and J 0 bases; nucleotides not matched to a gene: 4. The CDR3 has 15 residues. Germline lookup yields CDR1 MNHNS and CDR2 SASEGT. The CDR3 loop is CASSESGASSYEQYF. The CDR3 nucleotides read TGTGCCAGCAGTGAAAGCGGGGCCAGCTCCTACGAGCAGTACTTC.

J is TRBJ1-1 and V is TRBV27; 9 bases map to TRBD1. Germline loops: CDR1 MNHEY, CDR2 SMNVEV (reference sequence). Trimming removed 8 bases from V and 6 bases from J; junction bases left unmatched: 19. The CDR3 runs to 17 residues. The CDR3, as DNA: TGTGCCAGCCTAATCCCGGGACAGGGATACCTTCTACCTGAAGCTTTCTTT. This codes for CASLIPGQGYLLPEAFF.

The chain is built from TRBV7-9 and TRBJ1-1; D not certain. The germline V and J ends were trimmed by 8 bases and 11 bases, with 15 bases remaining between them. Germline CDR1 is SEHNR and CDR2 is FQNEAQ (reference sequence). This CDR3 comprises 11 residues. CDR3 residues: CASGTQVWAFF. CDR3 bases: TGTGCCAGCGGCACCCAGGTGTGGGCTTTCTTT.

The chain carries TRBV20-1 and TRBJ2-2, with D uncertain. This CDR3 comprises 11 residues. V lost 5 bases and J lost 3, with 4 bases in between. Germline CDR1 and CDR2: DFQATT and SNEGSKA (reference sequence). CDR3 loop: CSASDTGELFF. The CDR3 DNA reads as TGCAGTGCTTCCGACACCGGGGAGCTGTTTTTT.

CDR3 DNA: TGTGCCAGCAGCTCCGCTACAGGGGATGAAAAACTGTTTTTT. Amino acid sequence: CASSSATGDEKLFF. This rearrangement joins TRBV5-4 to TRBJ1-4; TRBD1 matches at 7 bases. Trimming removed 3 bases from V and 6 bases from J; junction bases left unmatched: 5. The germline CDR1 and CDR2 sequences are SGHNT and YYREEE (reference sequence). CDR3 length equals 14 residues.

This clone came up once. The V and J genes are TRBV7-2 and TRBJ2-7; D unclear. Germline CDR1 SGHTA, CDR2 FQGNSA. CDR3 length equals 13 residues. V lost 5 bases, J lost 1 base, and 9 bases lay in between. CDR3 residues: CASSVTRSYEQYF. CDR3 sequence (DNA): TGTGCCAGCAGCGTGACAAGATCCTACGAGCAGTACTTC.